Each of the 9 T cell receptor beta chains below was sequenced from the same sample in a study of shared clonotypes between healthy human individuals. Generated by immunoSEQ multiplex PCR, the TCRdb table keeps only in-frame clones and is missing some. The top ten clones hold approximately 0.06% of a sample with more than 400,000 clones, roughly 95% of them seen once. Sequencing was performed on naive CD4+ T cells sorted from blood. As to subset: CD45RA+ positively selected. These receptors were obtained from a woman in her twenties or thirties in good health.

The rearrangement joins TRBV6-1 to TRBJ1-5; 9 nucleotides align to TRBD1. Germline assignment: CDR1 MNHNS and CDR2 SASEGT. CDR3 length: 14 amino acids. V lost 7 bases to trimming and J lost 5 bases; unmatched junction nucleotides: 6. The CDR3 reads CASKKTGGDQPQHF. DNA of the CDR3: TGTGCCAGCAAAAAGACAGGGGGGGATCAGCCCCAGCATTTT.

This CDR3 reads CASSYRVLVGRAIPGREQYF. DNA for the CDR3: TGTGCCAGCAGTTACCGCGTGTTGGTAGGGAGGGCCATCCCGGGCCGCGAGCAGTACTTC. The chain is built from TRBV28 and TRBJ2-7; 7 nucleotides match TRBD2. This CDR3 is built from 20 residues. V lost 4 bases, J lost 6 bases, and 27 bases stayed unmatched. Germline-derived CDR1 and CDR2 are MDHEN and SYDVKM.

The genes are TRBV7-8 and TRBJ1-4, with 11 bases aligning to TRBD1. The V segment lost 4 bases and the J segment 7 bases; nucleotides outside the gene matches: 11. Germline V gene lookup returns CDR1 SGHVS and CDR2 FQNEAQ. The CDR3 contains 17 residues. The CDR3 protein is CASSSDGQGAGGEKLFF. The CDR3 DNA reads as TGTGCCAGCAGCTCCGACGGACAGGGGGCAGGGGGTGAAAAACTGTTTTTT.

J is TRBJ2-7 and V is TRBV5-5, with D perhaps matching TRBD2 (5 bases). Germline assignment: CDR1 SGHKS and CDR2 YYEKEE (reference sequence). V gave up 0 bases and J gave up 3 bases, with 22 bases separating them. CDR3 size: 18 residues. This CDR3 is CASSLDYKRNVKGYEQYF. DNA for the CDR3: TGTGCCAGCAGCTTGGATTACAAGCGGAACGTCAAGGGCTACGAGCAGTACTTC. The full variable domain, rest sourced from reference TRBV5-5 and TRBJ2-7, is DAGVTQSPTHLIKTRGQQVTLRCSPISGHKSVSWYQQVLGQGPQFIFQYYEKEERGRGNFPDRFSARQFPNYSSELNVNALLLGDSALYLCASSLDYKRNVKGYEQYFGPGTRLTVT.

Written as DNA, the CDR3 is TGTGCCAGCAGCTCCCCGCACAGGGAAAGCTCCTACGAGCAGTACTTC. Translated, it gives CASSSPHRESSYEQYF. The V call is TRBV5-6, the J call TRBJ2-7, with D tentatively TRBD1 (6 bases). Trimming shortened V by 3 bases and J by 0 bases, and 16 bases separated the two germline ends. The CDR3 length is 16 residues. CDR1 is SGHDT, CDR2 YYEEEE, per germline.

The V gene is TRBV2, the J gene TRBJ1-5; the match to TRBD1 covers 7 bases. Germline CDR1 is SNHLY and CDR2 is FYNNEI. The CDR3 covers 17 residues. V was clipped by 5 bases and J by 6 bases; unmatched bases: 16. CDR3 DNA: TGTGCCAGCAGTTTCCTAGGGGACAGAACTTTCGGTCAGCCCCAGCATTTT. Its translation: CASSFLGDRTFGQPQHF.

This chain uses TRBV7-9 with TRBJ2-7, with TRBD2 identical over 11 bases. This CDR3 is 16 amino acids long. J was trimmed by 1 base and V by 3 bases; bases with no gene match: 5. CDR1 and CDR2 from the germline V gene are SEHNR and FQNEAQ (reference sequence). In DNA, the CDR3 is TGTGCCAGCAGCTTTACCGGGACTAGCGGTTCCTACGAGCAGTACTTC. It encodes CASSFTGTSGSYEQYF.

This chain uses TRBV14 with TRBJ2-5; 13 nucleotides agree with TRBD2. The assigned J gene may be wrong: the sequence end matches TRBJ2-7 better. The CDR3 sequence is 14 residues long. Looked up from germline, CDR1 is SGHDN and CDR2 is FVKESK. DNA of the CDR3: TGTGCCAGCAGCCTACTAGCGGGAGGGCCCGAGCAGTACTTC. Translated: CASSLLAGGPEQYF.

This chain links TRBV6-5 with TRBJ2-7; 9 bases map to TRBD1. Germline V gene sequence: CDR1 MNHEY, CDR2 SVGAGI. Unmatched junction bases numbered 4, after V lost 9 bases and J lost 4 bases. CDR3 length: 12 residues. This CDR3 reads CARGTGKYEQYF. The CDR3 bases are TGTGCCAGGGGGACAGGGAAGTACGAGCAGTACTTC.